This TCR beta chain was documented in a study of regulatory T cells in long-lasting Graves disease. Sample time point: newly diagnosed GD, antithyroid drugs for less than 3 months. Extracted RNA from PBMCs served as the source of the TCR library. In each case, Graves' disease was diagnosed per American Thyroid Association guidelines. This clonotype was detected once. The CDR3 totals 15 residues. Trimming at V came to 4 bases and at J to 3 bases, leaving 7 bases not matched to a gene. Germline CDR1 SGHNT, CDR2 YYREEE (reference sequence). Arm-PCR of CDR3 regions with iRepertoire HTBI primers generated TCR beta libraries. TCRdb re-called the multiplex PCR reads through MiXCR, storing one row per CDR3 protein. The repertoire holds roughly 260,000 distinct CDR3 sequences, with more than 15% as singletons. These same data were also listed under a study on T cells in Graves' hyperthyroidism and ophthalmopathy.

The specimen was peripheral blood mononuclear cells (PBMCs), collected at new diagnosis, from a patient treated with antithyroid drugs. The receptor was isolated from a woman in her 30s with Graves disease. This chain uses TRBV5-4 with TRBJ2-1; TRBD1 aligns across 7 bases. The CDR3, as DNA: TGTGCCAGCAGCCGTGAGGGGACAGACTACAATGAGCAGTTCTTC. Translation: CASSREGTDYNEQFF.